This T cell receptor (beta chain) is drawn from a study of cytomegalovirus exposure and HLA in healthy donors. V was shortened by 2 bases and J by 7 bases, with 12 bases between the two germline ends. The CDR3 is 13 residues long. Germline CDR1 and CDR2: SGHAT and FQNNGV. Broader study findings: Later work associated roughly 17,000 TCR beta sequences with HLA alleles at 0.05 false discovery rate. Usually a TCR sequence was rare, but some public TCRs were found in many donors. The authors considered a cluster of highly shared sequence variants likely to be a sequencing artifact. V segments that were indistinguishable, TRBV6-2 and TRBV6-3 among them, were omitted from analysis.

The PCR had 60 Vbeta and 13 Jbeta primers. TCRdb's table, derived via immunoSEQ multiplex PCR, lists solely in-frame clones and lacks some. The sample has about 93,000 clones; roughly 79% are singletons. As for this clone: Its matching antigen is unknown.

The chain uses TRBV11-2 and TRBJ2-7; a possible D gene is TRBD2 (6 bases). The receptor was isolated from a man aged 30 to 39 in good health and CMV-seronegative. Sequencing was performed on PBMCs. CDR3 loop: CASSLSGGREQYF. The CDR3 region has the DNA TGTGCCAGCAGCTTATCCGGGGGACGGGAGCAGTACTTC. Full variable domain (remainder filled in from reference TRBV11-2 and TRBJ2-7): EAGVAQSPRYKIIEKRQSVAFWCNPISGHATLYWYQQILGQGPKLLIQFQNNGVVDDSQLPKDRFSAERLKGVDSTLKIQPAKLEDSAVYLCASSLSGGREQYFGPGTRLTVT.